This T cell receptor (beta chain) was identified during a study of T cell repertoires in cytomegalovirus infection. Study summary: It can be stated that public TCR beta signatures indicated CMV infection as well as a matching HLA type.

General study results and limits: Cumulative public TCR beta family frequency identified CMV carriers with the relevant HLA. CMV-specific TCR beta clonotypes restricted by HLA-C were the ones dominating the ex vivo response.

Germline V CDR1 and CDR2: DFQATT, SNEGSKA (reference sequence). The CDR3 is made up of 11 amino acids. V dropped 6 bases and J dropped 7 bases, with 12 bases sitting between them. TCRdb fed the reads into MiXCR, producing one record per CDR3 protein. The table lists about 740,000 distinct CDR3 sequences, roughly a third of them singletons. This clonotype was observed a single time. The antigen is not known. This TCR was sampled from a human donor in good health (CMV status not recorded). Some clones in this sample may be carry-over from other donors' samples. The J gene is TRBJ1-2, the V gene TRBV20-1, with unresolved D. The sequencing sample was made of PBMCs. The CDR3: CSASNLPGYTF. Written as DNA, the CDR3 is TGCAGTGCCTCCAACCTTCCTGGCTACACCTTC.